This TCR beta chain was observed in a study of PD-L1 blockade in urothelial cancer. As for the study in general: Patients, treated from 2014 onward, received atezolizumab 1,200 mg intravenously every 3 weeks. Study-wide results and limits: Pretreatment clonality of the blood TCR repertoire below the median was predictive of superior survival.

This clone has just a few counts. Its antigen is currently unknown. V was cut by 2 bases and J by 4 bases, with 12 bases left in between. The germline CDR1 and CDR2 sequences are SGHAT and FQDESV (reference sequence). This CDR3 comprises 14 residues. Stated time point: pretreatment peripheral blood. Method: immunoSEQ multiplex PCR; TCRdb's copy keeps in-frame clones and lacks some. The sample yields just over 50,000 clones, around 72% seen once. Sequences were derived from PBMCs, sampled around atezolizumab (anti-PD-L1) treatment. This sequence was found in a man between 65 and 85 years old with urothelial cancer. V usage is TRBV11-1 and J usage is TRBJ2-7, with a tentative D call TRBD1 (5 bases). The CDR3 region has the DNA TGTGCCAGCAGCTTAAGGCCAGGGCAATACGAGCAGTACTTC. Protein product: CASSLRPGQYEQYF.